Presented here are 8 T cell receptor beta chains from one specimen sequenced in a study of patients and donors after allogeneic stem cell transplantation. One entry per CDR3 protein results from TCRdb running MiXCR on the RT-PCR reads. The table shows about 960,000 distinct CDR3 sequences, with around 17% occurring only once. The sample taken for sequencing was blood, either unsorted or a sorted T cell fraction (not recorded which). These receptors were obtained from a human donor who was either an allogeneic HSCT recipient or a stem cell or donor lymphocyte infusion donor (not recorded which). It is not recorded whose cells these are; they may come from a transplant donor.

A few counts support this clonotype. This chain joins TRBV5-1 and TRBJ1-2, with D hard to call. The CDR3 is made up of 12 amino acids. Trimming left V 0 bases short and J 7 bases short, with 7 bases between. Germline-derived CDR1 and CDR2 are SGHRS and YFSETQ. The CDR3 reads CASSLEFFGYTF. The CDR3 nucleotides read TGCGCCAGCAGCTTGGAGTTCTTTGGCTACACCTTC.

The V call is TRBV5-6, the J call TRBJ1-1; possible D gene TRBD1, 5 bases. Deletions cut 5 bases from V and 7 bases from J, with 12 bases between. CDR1 is SGHDT, CDR2 YYEEEE, per germline. The CDR3 consists of 12 residues. CDR3 residues: CASRHGHHEAFF. The CDR3 bases are TGTGCCAGCAGACACGGACACCATGAAGCTTTCTTT.

The chain is built from TRBV20-1 and TRBJ1-3; D is unclear. Deletions cut 3 bases from V and 0 bases from J, with 6 bases between. From germline, CDR1 is DFQATT and CDR2 SNEGSKA (reference sequence). The CDR3 is made up of 13 amino acids. The CDR3 reads CSASENSGNTIYF. The CDR3 DNA sequence: TGCAGTGCTAGTGAGAACTCTGGAAACACCATATATTTT.

This clonotype was seen ten or more times. The rearrangement links TRBV12-3 or TRBV12-4 to TRBJ2-2; TRBD2 matches at 8 bases. The CDR3 sequence is 14 residues long. Trimming took 4 bases from V and 8 from J; bases not matched to a gene: 6. CDR3 sequence reads: CASSSGTRPGELFF. The CDR3 nucleotides are TGTGCCAGCAGTTCCGGGACTAGGCCAGGGGAGCTGTTTTTT.

The V and J genes are TRBV19 and TRBJ2-7, with D tentatively TRBD2 (5 bases). V lost 6 bases, J lost 4 bases, and 13 bases lay in between. The CDR3 sequence is 13 residues long. Germline values: CDR1 LNHDA, CDR2 SQIVND (reference sequence). The CDR3 reads CASSYTIAYEQYF. CDR3 DNA: TGTGCCAGTAGCTACACTATAGCGTACGAGCAGTACTTC.

V usage is TRBV12-3 or TRBV12-4 and J usage is TRBJ1-3, with 7 bases identical to TRBD1. Losses at the gene ends were 2 bases for V and 0 bases for J; bases not matched to a gene: 7. The CDR3 spans 17 residues. This CDR3 is CASSLQVRTGSGNTIYF. The CDR3 nucleotides are TGTGCCAGCAGTTTACAGGTTCGGACAGGCTCTGGAAACACCATATATTTT.

The sample holds a few counts of this clonotype. The chain links TRBV29-1 to TRBJ1-1; D unresolved. Germline V CDR1 and CDR2: SQVTM, ANQGSEA. This CDR3 spans 11 amino acids. As DNA, the CDR3 is TGCAGTTGCGGAGGTAACACTGAAGCTTTCTTT. It codes for CSCGGNTEAFF.

The chain uses TRBV4-2 and TRBJ2-7; 8 bases are shared with TRBD2. The CDR3 sequence is 18 residues long. V was clipped by 0 bases and J by 1 base; unmatched bases: 11. From germline, CDR1 is LGHNA and CDR2 YNFKEQ. The CDR3 bases are TGTGCCAGCAGCCAAGATGTAGCGGGGAGGGACTTGTCCTACGAGCAGTACTTC. It yields the protein CASSQDVAGRDLSYEQYF.